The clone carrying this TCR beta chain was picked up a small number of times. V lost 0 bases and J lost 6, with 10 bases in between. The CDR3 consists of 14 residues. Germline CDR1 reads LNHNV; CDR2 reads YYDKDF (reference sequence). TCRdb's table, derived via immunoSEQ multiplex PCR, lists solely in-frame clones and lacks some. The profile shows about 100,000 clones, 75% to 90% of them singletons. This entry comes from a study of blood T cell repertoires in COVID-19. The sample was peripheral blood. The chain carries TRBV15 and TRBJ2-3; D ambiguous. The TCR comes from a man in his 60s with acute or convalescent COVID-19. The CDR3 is CATSREQLLDTQYF. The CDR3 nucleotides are TGTGCCACCAGCAGAGAACAGTTATTGGATACGCAGTATTTT.